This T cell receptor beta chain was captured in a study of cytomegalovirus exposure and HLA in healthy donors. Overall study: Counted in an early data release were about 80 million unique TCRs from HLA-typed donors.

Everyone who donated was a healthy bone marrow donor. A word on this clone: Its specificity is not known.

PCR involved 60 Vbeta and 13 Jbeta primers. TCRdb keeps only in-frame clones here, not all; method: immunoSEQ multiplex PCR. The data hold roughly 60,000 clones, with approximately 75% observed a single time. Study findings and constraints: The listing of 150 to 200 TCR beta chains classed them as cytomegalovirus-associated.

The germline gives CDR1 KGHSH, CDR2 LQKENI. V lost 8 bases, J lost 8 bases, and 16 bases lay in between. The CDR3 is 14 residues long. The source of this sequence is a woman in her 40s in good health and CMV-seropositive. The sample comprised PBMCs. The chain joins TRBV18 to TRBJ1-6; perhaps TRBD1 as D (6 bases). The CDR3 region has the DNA TGTGCCAGCGGCGTCCAGGGGTCCGATTCACCCCTCCACTTT. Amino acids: CASGVQGSDSPLHF.